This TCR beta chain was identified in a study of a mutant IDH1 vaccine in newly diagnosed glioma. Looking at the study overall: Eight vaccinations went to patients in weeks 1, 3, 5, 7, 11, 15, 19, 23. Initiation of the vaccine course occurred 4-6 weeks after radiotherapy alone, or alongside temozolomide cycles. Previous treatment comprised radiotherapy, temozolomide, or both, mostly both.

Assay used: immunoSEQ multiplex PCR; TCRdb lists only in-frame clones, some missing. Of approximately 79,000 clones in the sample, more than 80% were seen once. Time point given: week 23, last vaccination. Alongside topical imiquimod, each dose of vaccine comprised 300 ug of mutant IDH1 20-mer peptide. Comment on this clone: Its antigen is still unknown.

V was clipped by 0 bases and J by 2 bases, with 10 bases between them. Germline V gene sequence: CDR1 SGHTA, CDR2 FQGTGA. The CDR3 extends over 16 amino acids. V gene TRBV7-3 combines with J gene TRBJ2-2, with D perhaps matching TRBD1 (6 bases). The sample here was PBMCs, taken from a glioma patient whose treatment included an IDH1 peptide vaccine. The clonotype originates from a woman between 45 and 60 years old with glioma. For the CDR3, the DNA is TGTGCCAGCAGCTTAACCCGGACAGTTAACACCGGGGAGCTGTTTTTT. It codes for CASSLTRTVNTGELFF.